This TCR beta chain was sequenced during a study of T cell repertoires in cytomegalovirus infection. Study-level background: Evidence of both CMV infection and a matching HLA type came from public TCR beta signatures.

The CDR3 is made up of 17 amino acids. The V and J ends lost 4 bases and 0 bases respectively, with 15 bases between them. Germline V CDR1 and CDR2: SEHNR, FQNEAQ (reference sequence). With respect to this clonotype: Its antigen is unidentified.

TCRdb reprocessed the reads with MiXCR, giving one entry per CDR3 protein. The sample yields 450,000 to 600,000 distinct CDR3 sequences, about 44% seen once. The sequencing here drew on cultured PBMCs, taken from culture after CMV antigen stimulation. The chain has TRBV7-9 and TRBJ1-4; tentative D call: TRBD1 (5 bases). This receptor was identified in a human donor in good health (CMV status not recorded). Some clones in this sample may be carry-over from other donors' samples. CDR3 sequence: CASSSYTLGPTNEKLFF. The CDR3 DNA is TGTGCCAGCAGCTCTTATACTTTGGGGCCAACTAATGAAAAACTGTTTTTT.